The clone carrying this TCR beta chain was observed a few times. The antigen remains undetermined. V was clipped by 6 bases and J by 5 bases, with 9 bases between them. CDR3 size: 11 residues. Germline V lookup: CDR1 DFQATT, CDR2 SNEGSKA (reference sequence). Each CDR3 protein is one row after TCRdb ran MiXCR on the RT-PCR reads. Of over 750,000 distinct CDR3 sequences in the sample, 20% to 25% were seen once. The data were taken from a study of response to subunit inactivated influenza vaccine. Study-level findings and limits: New T cells are recruited in small numbers by each seasonal influenza vaccination, according to the authors' suggestion.

The sequence was obtained from a man in his fifties or sixties who received an inactivated influenza vaccine. The chain recombines TRBV20-1 with TRBJ2-3; TRBD1 is a possible D gene (5 bases). The sequencing here drew on PBMCs from blood, taken about 5 days after vaccination. The CDR3 coding sequence is TGCAGTGCCGTTAGGGGAGATACGCAGTATTTT. Protein product: CSAVRGDTQYF.